This entry is about one TCR beta chain. This entry is derived from a study of blood T cell repertoires in COVID-19. The germline V and J ends were trimmed by 6 bases and 9 bases, with 18 bases remaining between them. This CDR3 comprises 14 residues. Germline V gene sequence: CDR1 MNHEY, CDR2 SMNVEV (reference sequence). The repertoire was sequenced with immunoSEQ multiplex PCR; TCRdb's copy has only in-frame clones and lacks some. The data contain roughly 250,000 clones, about nine tenths of them singletons. The specimen sequenced was PBMCs or T cells enriched from blood (not recorded which). The chain uses TRBV27 and TRBJ2-4, with D perhaps matching TRBD1 (6 bases). The sequence derives from a woman between 18 and 30 years old who had recovered from COVID-19. The chain's CDR3 is CASRPDRIKGIQYF. For the CDR3, the DNA is TGTGCCAGCAGACCAGACAGGATTAAGGGCATTCAGTACTTC.